The entry below describes one T cell receptor (beta chain). Its antigen is not identified. The sample is drawn from a study of shared clonotypes between healthy human individuals. CDR3 length: 14 amino acids. CDR1 and CDR2 from the germline V gene are SNHLY and FYNNEI. Trimming pared 6 bases from V and 0 bases from J, leaving 9 bases between. Study results and caveats: Among donors, the sharing of clonotypes was expected to be influenced by sequencing depth.

Assay execution proceeded at the deep level. In the authors' workflow: Junction-only sequences without quality scores were provided by ImmunoSEQ, so filtering was different. The protocol was immunoSEQ multiplex PCR, while the TCRdb copy is restricted to in-frame clones and leaves out a portion. That table supplies the V and J calls and clone size; D and trimming were determined from the DNA. The table lists around 510,000 clones, around 78% of them singletons, with about 12% in the top ten. There were no recent acute infections or vaccinations among the donors, who were healthy HIV-negative adults. Sequenced sample: PBMCs. This rearrangement joins TRBV2 to TRBJ1-5, with D possibly TRBD1 on 5 matching bases. This receptor was identified in a woman aged 40 to 50 in good health. Some clones in this sample may be carry-over from other donors' samples. The CDR3 DNA follows: TGTGCCAGCAGCACAGGAAATAGCAATCAGCCCCAGCATTTT. Translated, it gives CASSTGNSNQPQHF.